These T cell receptor beta chains were read from a single sample in a study of shared clonotypes between healthy human individuals. The repertoire was sequenced with immunoSEQ multiplex PCR; TCRdb's copy has only in-frame clones and lacks some. The sample includes under 1 million clones, 90% to 97% seen only once; the top ten take less than 0.3%. Specimen: naive CD8+ T cells sorted from blood. The receptors here all came from a man aged 25 to 40 in good health. Each CDR3 is given with its conserved first and last residue. Fields, in order: D gene, J gene, V gene, clone size, CDR3 protein, CDR3 DNA. The D gene is left open where the match is weak. Not every row has a clone size; where given, it reads once, few, many or a size class.

NA,TRBJ1-2,TRBV10-2,NA,CASSRTGDGSYGYTF,TGCGCCAGCAGTCGGACGGGGGATGGAAGCTATGGCTACACCTTC
NA,TRBJ2-5,TRBV4-3,NA,CASSQDSSIQETQYF,TGCGCCAGCAGCCAAGATTCTAGTATACAAGAGACCCAGTACTTC
TRBD1,TRBJ2-1,TRBV27,NA,CATTSGQGGEQFF,TGTGCCACCACCTCGGGACAGGGGGGAGAGCAGTTCTTC
NA,TRBJ1-3,TRBV5-5,NA,CASSLEGYPPGNTIYF,TGTGCCAGCAGCTTGGAAGGGTACCCACCCGGAAACACCATATATTTT
TRBD1,TRBJ2-1,TRBV7-9,NA,CASSLVGGATNEQFF,TGTGCCAGCAGCTTAGTAGGGGGCGCGACCAATGAGCAGTTCTTC
NA,TRBJ2-7,TRBV5-5,NA,CASSLVGSISYEQYF,TGTGCCAGCAGCTTGGTGGGCTCGATTAGCTACGAGCAGTACTTC
NA,TRBJ2-7,TRBV7-9,NA,CASSFSPNIGSEIYEQYF,TGTGCCAGCAGCTTTTCCCCAAATATTGGCAGCGAGATCTACGAGCAGTACTTC
NA,TRBJ1-2,TRBV29-1,NA,CSVLPRDNYGYTF,TGCAGCGTCCTGCCTAGGGATAACTATGGCTACACCTTC
NA,TRBJ2-1,TRBV11-2,NA,CASSRRGARNEQFF,TGTGCCAGCAGCAGGCGTGGGGCGCGCAATGAGCAGTTCTTC
TRBD2,TRBJ2-3,TRBV9,NA,CASSGGGLTSDRNPSTDTQYF,TGTGCCAGCAGCGGAGGCGGTTTAACTAGCGATAGGAACCCAAGCACAGATACGCAGTATTTT
NA,TRBJ2-4,TRBV28,NA,CASSFLGLAKNIQYF,TGTGCCAGCAGTTTTCTGGGTCTAGCCAAAAACATTCAGTACTTC
TRBD1,TRBJ2-1,TRBV5-5,NA,CASSWGQSSYNEQFF,TGTGCCAGCAGCTGGGGACAGAGCTCCTACAATGAGCAGTTCTTC
TRBD1,TRBJ2-7,TRBV7-9,once,CASSQDRGEQYF,TGTGCCAGCAGCCAAGACAGGGGCGAGCAGTACTTC
NA,TRBJ2-2,TRBV11-2,NA,CASSSHSAGELFF,TGTGCCAGCAGCTCCCATTCCGCCGGGGAGCTGTTTTTT
NA,TRBJ2-7,TRBV6-6,NA,CASSYSTEQYF,TGTGCCAGCAGTTACTCTACCGAGCAGTACTTC
NA,TRBJ2-7,TRBV5-1,NA,CASSPRTPSWEQYF,TGCGCCAGCAGCCCTCGGACTCCCTCGTGGGAGCAGTACTTC
TRBD1,TRBJ2-1,TRBV27,NA,CASSPGTGVVGEQFF,TGTGCCAGCAGTCCAGGGACAGGGGTGGTGGGTGAGCAGTTCTTC
NA,TRBJ2-7,TRBV29-1,NA,CSVEGLRGLEQYF,TGCAGCGTTGAAGGGCTGAGGGGATTAGAGCAGTACTTC
TRBD1,TRBJ2-7,TRBV7-9,NA,CASSGDRDSYEQYF,TGTGCCAGCAGCGGGGACAGGGATTCCTACGAGCAGTACTTC
TRBD2,TRBJ2-7,TRBV6-1,NA,CASSRGLAGYEQYF,TGTGCCAGCAGCCGGGGACTAGCGGGATACGAGCAGTACTTC
TRBD1,TRBJ2-1,TRBV7-9,NA,CASSLALGQGDTHEQFF,TGTGCCAGCAGCTTAGCCCTTGGACAGGGGGACACACATGAGCAGTTCTTC
NA,TRBJ2-1,TRBV4-3,NA,CASSQESGGSNEQFF,TGCGCCAGCAGCCAAGAATCCGGTGGGAGTAATGAGCAGTTCTTC